This T cell receptor (beta chain) appears in the sequencing data of a study of T cells in Graves' hyperthyroidism and ophthalmopathy (dated by TCRdb to between 2017 and 2020). Regarding the study in general: Peripheral blood was sampled at the time of initial diagnosis, prior to any treatment. To identify TCR V-J signatures that set the groups apart, the researchers used a discovery cohort of about a hundred patients, made up of some 41 with Graves' ophthalmopathy and 57 with stable Graves' hyperthyroidism. An independent validation cohort of under 20 hyperthyroidism patients and 17 patients who later progressed to ophthalmopathy tested prospective prediction of ophthalmopathy. The roughly 100 discovery patients were divided at random into training and test sets in a 7:3 ratio. In addition, the study compared T-cell repertoires in thyroid tissue and in blood from roughly 6 Graves' hyperthyroidism patients. After sampling, hyperthyroidism patients received methimazole starting at 30 mg daily, and ophthalmopathy patients received high-dose intravenous methylprednisolone. TCR Vbeta CDR3 sequencing of 120 to 150 peripheral blood samples (about 45 ophthalmopathy, about 80 hyperthyroidism and 17 progressor patients) is reported in the paper. On the study overall, not on this receptor specifically: Blood samples also contained most of the expanded thyroid clonotypes (frequency above 0.001), which suggests that blood repertoires may reflect thyroid immune responses. In validation, progression to ophthalmopathy was predicted by the model with about 70% sensitivity and around 75% specificity, a median of about 6 months before onset. A model built on a 13 V-J signature distinguished ophthalmopathy from stable hyperthyroidism, reaching 87.88% sensitivity and around 81% specificity in cross-validation and 80%/75% in testing. No statistical method was used to set the sample size in advance, and investigators knew the group allocation.

The TCR beta CDR3 regions were amplified from RNA transcripts. The first round of RT-PCR for the TCR CDR3 was performed with the HTBI primer set and the Qiagen OneStep RT-PCR kit. Libraries were constructed in a second round of multiplex PCR, after which size selection and purification were performed. The libraries were sequenced on an Illumina HiSeq2000 using paired-end 100 bp reads. For the original study's pipeline: SOAPnuke was used to process the raw data, removing reads that contained adapters or uncalled bases, had a mean Phred below 15, or lacked an exact match to the constant primer or identifier. COPE v1.2.5 was used to merge the high-quality paired reads, and each unique nucleotide sequence was defined as a clonotype. MiTCR v1.1 was used to align clonotypes to the IMGT TRBV, TRBD and TRBJ reference segments. Only V-J combinations with frequency above 0.0001, covering 99% to 99.2% of repertoires, were analysed. A TCS score was defined as the ratio of F50 (clonal expansion) to E x V (chaos), with BLOSUM62-based TCRdist applied between CDR3 peptides within each V-J. Welch's t-statistics and random forest reduced fewer than 600 V-J features to roughly 13, which were used in a naive Bayes classifier (R e1071). TCRdb cleaned the public reads at Q25 with fastp, built clones with MiXCR and kept in-frame beta chains. A single entry per CDR3 protein holds the most common genes and DNA from its merged rows. The V and J calls and clone size come from TCRdb's table, not from the authors' own analysis. A total of approximately 370,000 distinct CDR3 sequences appear in this sample, 15% to 20% of them only once. The biggest ten clones account for approximately 35% of the sample.

Hyperthyroidism patients were aged 18 to 65 years and newly diagnosed, with disease duration of less than 2 months. Any patient with an uncontrolled infection, another autoimmune disease, pregnancy or lactation was excluded. Diagnoses relied on clinical symptoms, serum thyroxine and TRAb, thyroid ultrasound and orbital computed tomography. Blood from progressor patients was drawn when they were first diagnosed with hyperthyroidism, before any ophthalmopathy symptoms appeared. Ficoll-Paque density gradient centrifugation was used to isolate PBMCs from 10 ml of fresh peripheral blood. Progressor patients were first diagnosed with Graves' hyperthyroidism and then developed ophthalmopathy during follow-up. Total RNA was extracted using Trizol reagent, and RNA quality was assessed on an Agilent 2100 Bioanalyzer. This clonotype was seen a few times. Its recognized antigen is unknown. Qualities for individual bases were not recorded, and no much larger clone is one base off.

The CDR3 sequence holds 13 residues, the cysteine and phenylalanine included. Of all the DNA, just the CDR3 is kept, 39 bases in frame from base 1. From a lookup of the germline V gene (reference sequence), CDR1 and CDR2 are DFQATT and SNEGSKA. Clipping removes 3 bases from V and 13 bases from J, with 7 as the unmatched junction base count. Here the chain combines TRBV20-1 and TRBJ2-1, with 12 bases aligning to TRBD2. The sequenced sample was blood. This TCR was recovered from a woman aged 25-40 years with Graves' hyperthyroidism that later progressed to Graves' ophthalmopathy. The CDR3 protein is CSASQLAGGEQFF. The sequenced DNA is TGCAGTGCTAGTCAACTAGCGGGAGGAGAACAGTTCTTC.